The 24 T cell receptor beta chains reported below all come from one sample, sequenced in a study of T cells in Graves' hyperthyroidism and ophthalmopathy. Amplified regions were TCR beta CDR3 sequences from RNA transcripts. A first-round RT-PCR of the TCR CDR3 used the HTBI primer set. TCRdb itself ran the multiplex PCR reads through MiXCR, one entry per CDR3 protein. The sample includes 400,000 to 500,000 distinct CDR3 sequences, approximately 13% seen only once; the top ten take 5% to 6%. Sequences were obtained from blood. These receptors all stem from a woman between 18 and 30 years old with Graves' hyperthyroidism.

This clonotype came up many times. The CDR3, as DNA: TGTGCCAGCAGCCAGAGCGGGACCAGCACAGATACGCAGTATTTT. It translates to CASSQSGTSTDTQYF. The J gene is TRBJ2-3, the V gene TRBV7-8; TRBD2 matches at 7 bases. The CDR3 has 15 residues. Losses at the gene ends were 5 bases for V and 0 bases for J; bases not matched to a gene: 5. Germline V CDR1 and CDR2: SGHVS, FQNEAQ.

The gene calls are TRBV19 and TRBJ2-1, with TRBD1 matching 7 bases. CDR3 length equals 15 residues. V trimming: 5 bases; J trimming: 0 bases; junction bases outside the gene matches: 4. Germline CDR1 is LNHDA and CDR2 is SQIVND (reference sequence). The CDR3 reads CASSPRGSSYNEQFF. The CDR3 nucleotides are TGTGCCAGTAGTCCCAGGGGGAGCTCCTACAATGAGCAGTTCTTC.

This clonotype was detected many times. CDR3 nucleotides: TGCAGCGGAGGGGGCTTGGACGAGCAGTACTTC. Residues: CSGGGLDEQYF. The chain uses TRBV29-1 and TRBJ2-7; TRBD1 matches 7 bases. V shed 7 bases, J shed 5 bases, and the junction held 5 bases outside the gene matches. Germline CDR1 is SQVTM and CDR2 is ANQGSEA. The CDR3 totals 11 residues.

This clonotype was counted between two and nine times. This rearrangement joins TRBV7-9 to TRBJ2-1, with TRBD2 matching over 12 bases. This CDR3 has 16 amino acids. Germline V gene sequence: CDR1 SEHNR, CDR2 FQNEAQ (reference sequence). Trimming removed 5 bases from V and 4 bases from J; junction bases left unmatched: 6. The CDR3 loop is CASSKTSGRLYNEQFF. The CDR3 nucleotides read TGTGCCAGCAGCAAAACTAGCGGGAGGCTGTACAATGAGCAGTTCTTC.

In this sample, this clonotype turned up many times. CDR3 residues: CASSQGANYGYTF. The CDR3 DNA follows: TGTGCCAGCAGCCAGGGGGCTAACTATGGCTACACCTTC. This chain uses TRBV3-1 with TRBJ1-2; possible D gene TRBD1, 5 bases. CDR1 is LGHDT and CDR2 is YNNKEL in the germline V gene (reference sequence). The CDR3 has 13 residues. Trimming left V 3 bases short and J 0 bases short, with 5 bases between. Full variable domain (missing parts from reference TRBV3-1 and TRBJ1-2): DTAVSQTPKYLVTQMGNDKSIKCEQNLGHDTMYWYKQDSKKFLKIMFSYNNKELIINETVPNRFSPKSPDKAHLNLHINSLELGDSAVYFCASSQGANYGYTFGSGTRLTVV.

The chain joins TRBV7-9 to TRBJ2-7; possible D gene TRBD1, 6 bases. V was cut by 6 bases and J by 5 bases, with 20 bases left in between. The CDR3 loop spans 15 amino acids. Germline lookup yields CDR1 SEHNR and CDR2 FQNEAQ (reference sequence). CDR3 coding DNA: TGTGCCAGCAGTTCCAGGGGAGCTGGGGGAGACGAGCAGTACTTC. It codes for CASSSRGAGGDEQYF.

The chain combines TRBV5-1 with TRBJ1-4, with D maybe TRBD1 (5 bases). The CDR3 totals 15 residues. Trimming left V 0 bases short and J 6 bases short, with 12 bases between. Germline V lookup: CDR1 SGHRS, CDR2 YFSETQ. CDR3 sequence reads: CASSLGGQPYEKLFF. Here the CDR3 DNA reads TGCGCCAGCAGCTTGGGGGGCCAGCCATATGAAAAACTGTTTTTT. Full variable domain (missing parts from reference TRBV5-1 and TRBJ1-4): KAGVTQTPRYLIKTRGQQVTLSCSPISGHRSVSWYQQTPGQGLQFLFEYFSETQRNKGNFPGRFSGRQFSNSRSEMNVSTLELGDSALYLCASSLGGQPYEKLFFGSGTQLSVL.

This chain links TRBV30 with TRBJ1-4; 9 bases are shared with TRBD1. CDR1 is GTSNPN, CDR2 SVGIG, per germline (reference sequence). Trimming cost V 6 bases and J 6 bases; bases outside gene matches: 2. The CDR3 is made up of 12 amino acids. CDR3 coding DNA: TGTGCCTGTACAGGGGGCTATGAAAAACTGTTTTTT. It codes for CACTGGYEKLFF.

Only one count was recorded for this clonotype. CDR3 loop: CASSPRQGGGEKLFF. The CDR3 DNA reads TGTGCCAGCAGTCCGAGACAGGGGGGAGGTGAAAAACTGTTTTTT. V gene TRBV6-2 or TRBV6-3 combines with J gene TRBJ1-4; 9 bases are a match to TRBD1. V dropped 5 bases and J dropped 7; count of bases not matched to a gene: 8. The CDR3 sequence is 15 residues long. Germline V lookup: CDR1 MNHEY, CDR2 SVGEGT.

This clonotype was detected only a few times. As DNA, the CDR3 is TGTGCCACCAGTGATTTGTCTCAAGAGACCCAGTACTTC. Translation: CATSDLSQETQYF. This chain joins TRBV24-1 and TRBJ2-5; D ambiguous. With 0 bases removed from V and 2 bases from J, the gap between germline ends came to 3 bases. This CDR3 contains 13 residues. Germline assignment: CDR1 KGHDR and CDR2 SFDVKD.

The rearrangement joins TRBV6-2 or TRBV6-3 to TRBJ2-3; a weak D match, TRBD1 (6 bases). The V and J ends lost 0 bases and 2 bases respectively, with 18 bases between them. Germline CDR1 reads MNHEY; CDR2 reads SVGEGT. The length of the CDR3 is 18 residues. CDR3 DNA sequence: TGTGCCAGCAGTTACTCAAAATCAGCTGGGGGACACACAGATACGCAGTATTTT. Translated, it gives CASSYSKSAGGHTDTQYF.

This clonotype was counted many times. This chain connects TRBV2 to TRBJ1-1, with 7 bases fitting TRBD1. Germline values: CDR1 SNHLY, CDR2 FYNNEI. This CDR3 is 14 amino acids long. With V trimmed by 1 base and J by 3 bases, 2 bases remained unmatched. The CDR3 DNA sequence: TGTGCCAGCAGTGAAGGGCAGGGGGACACTGAAGCTTTCTTT. Its protein product is CASSEGQGDTEAFF.

The chain recombines TRBV14 with TRBJ1-1; D is undetermined. V shed 0 bases and J shed 0 bases, with 11 bases lying between them. The CDR3 consists of 16 residues. CDR1 is SGHDN, CDR2 FVKESK, per germline. The CDR3 coding sequence is TGTGCCAGCAGCCAAGATCGGGGAGTTGTGAACACTGAAGCTTTCTTT. Translation: CASSQDRGVVNTEAFF.

This clonotype occurred many times. The chain has TRBV2 and TRBJ2-6; no firm D call. Trimming cost V 6 bases and J 4 bases, with 7 bases left between them. The CDR3 covers 13 residues. Germline-derived CDR1 and CDR2 are SNHLY and FYNNEI. This chain's CDR3 is CASSGLGANVLTF. Written as DNA, the CDR3 is TGTGCCAGCAGCGGTTTAGGGGCCAACGTCCTGACTTTC.

The sample holds many counts of this clonotype. The chain employs TRBV6-1 and TRBJ1-5, with TRBD1 as a possible D gene (6 bases). V was clipped by 8 bases and J by 6 bases, with 14 bases between them. The CDR3 length is 13 residues. Germline V gene lookup returns CDR1 MNHNS and CDR2 SASEGT. The CDR3 bases are TGTGCCAGCGCGGCCAGGGGAAGTCAGCCCCAGCATTTT. It codes for CASAARGSQPQHF.

This chain connects TRBV7-8 to TRBJ2-4, with TRBD2 as a possible D gene (6 bases). V was shortened by 1 base and J by 2 bases, with 12 bases between the two germline ends. This CDR3 is 16 amino acids long. The germline CDR1 and CDR2 sequences are SGHVS and FQNEAQ. In DNA, the CDR3 is TGTGCCAGCAGCTTAGAGGTCGGGAGATCCAAAAACATTCAGTACTTC. It is translated as CASSLEVGRSKNIQYF. Supplemented by reference TRBV7-8 and TRBJ2-4, the full variable domain reads GAGVSQSPRYKVAKRGQDVALRCDPISGHVSLFWYQQALGQGPEFLTYFQNEAQLDKSGLPSDRFFAERPEGSVSTLKIQRTQQEDSAVYLCASSLEVGRSKNIQYFGAGTRLSVL.

This clonotype has ten or more counts. The V call is TRBV12-5, the J call TRBJ1-2; no clear D. Looked up from germline, CDR1 is LGHNT and CDR2 is FRNRAP. Trimming shortened V by 0 bases and J by 1 base, and 21 bases separated the two germline ends. The CDR3 has 19 amino acids. CDR3 residues: CASGLVNRDMDGVNYGYTF. CDR3 nucleotides: TGTGCTAGTGGTTTGGTAAACCGGGATATGGACGGAGTTAACTATGGCTACACCTTC.

This CDR3 is CATSRDWPRTGFVTDTQYF. The CDR3, as DNA: TGTGCCACCAGCAGAGATTGGCCCCGGACAGGGTTCGTCACAGATACGCAGTATTTT. The chain has TRBV15 and TRBJ2-3; 8 nucleotides agree with TRBD1. The V and J ends lost 0 bases and 2 bases, in that order; junction bases with no gene match: 13. Per the germline V gene, CDR1 is LNHNV and CDR2 is YYDKDF (reference sequence). The CDR3 has 19 residues.

This clonotype was counted many times. The DNA for the CDR3 is TGTGCCAGCAGCGCGGGAGTGGCAGATACGCAGTATTTT. It encodes CASSAGVADTQYF. The chain carries TRBV7-2 and TRBJ2-3, with 7 bases fitting TRBD2. V shed 5 bases and J 4 bases; nucleotides not matched to a gene: 3. In germline, CDR1 is SGHTA, CDR2 FQGNSA. This CDR3 is 13 amino acids long.

The gene calls are TRBV19 and TRBJ1-3; perhaps TRBD1 as D (6 bases). The ends were cut back, 7 bases at V and 3 bases at J, with 16 bases in the middle. CDR1 and CDR2 (germline): LNHDA, SQIVND (reference sequence). This CDR3 comprises 15 residues. The CDR3 is CASTSTQGLGNTIYF. CDR3 in DNA: TGTGCCAGTACCTCAACACAGGGTCTTGGAAACACCATATATTTT.

This clonotype was found many times. V is TRBV28 and J is TRBJ2-7, with a weak D call TRBD2 (5 bases). This CDR3 is 15 amino acids long. Looked up from germline, CDR1 is MDHEN and CDR2 is SYDVKM. Trimming cost V 6 bases and J 0 bases, with 15 bases left between them. CDR3: CASSPERQSSYEQYF. The CDR3 bases are TGTGCCAGCAGCCCAGAGCGGCAGAGCTCCTACGAGCAGTACTTC.

In this sample, this clonotype turned up many times. The chain uses TRBV7-2 and TRBJ2-7; D unclear. Germline CDR1 reads SGHTA; CDR2 reads FQGNSA. Deletions cut 1 base from V and 6 bases from J, with 16 bases between. This CDR3 region has 15 residues. CDR3 coding DNA: TGTGCCAGCAGCTTAGACGGGCCTAAAGGGCGCGAGCAGTACTTC. It encodes CASSLDGPKGREQYF.

V usage is TRBV6-1 and J usage is TRBJ2-1; 13 bases are a match to TRBD2. V trimming: 5 bases; J trimming: 7 bases; junction bases outside the gene matches: 5. Germline V CDR1 and CDR2: MNHNS, SASEGT. The CDR3 is made up of 15 amino acids. As DNA, the CDR3 is TGTGCCAGCAGTACCGGACTAGCGGGGGAAAATGAGCAGTTCTTC. It codes for CASSTGLAGENEQFF.

This clonotype was recorded many times. V is TRBV6-2 or TRBV6-3 and J is TRBJ1-2; 7 nucleotides line up with TRBD1. Trimming removed 6 bases from V and 0 bases from J; junction bases left unmatched: 13. The CDR3 length is 17 residues. In germline, CDR1 is MNHEY, CDR2 SVGEGT. CDR3 loop: CASSGRRGSPANYGYTF. For the CDR3, the DNA is TGTGCCAGCAGCGGACGCAGGGGGAGTCCAGCTAACTATGGCTACACCTTC.